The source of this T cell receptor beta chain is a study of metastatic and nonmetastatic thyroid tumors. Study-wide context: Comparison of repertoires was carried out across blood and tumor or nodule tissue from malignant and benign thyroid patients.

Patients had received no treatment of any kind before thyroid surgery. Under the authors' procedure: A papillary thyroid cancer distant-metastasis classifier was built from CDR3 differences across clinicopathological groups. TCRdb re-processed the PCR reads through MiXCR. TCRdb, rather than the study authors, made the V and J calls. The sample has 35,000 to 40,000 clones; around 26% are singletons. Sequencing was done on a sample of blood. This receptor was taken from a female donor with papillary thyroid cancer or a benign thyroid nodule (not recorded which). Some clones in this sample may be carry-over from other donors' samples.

The CDR3 DNA reads as TGCAGTGCTACCCCCACCTCTCTTGAGTCTGGAAACACCATATATTTT. Translated, it gives CSATPTSLESGNTIYF. The chain has TRBV20-1 and TRBJ1-3; D uncertain. CDR1 is DFQATT, CDR2 SNEGSKA, per germline (reference sequence). The CDR3 totals 16 residues. V lost 4 bases and J 1 base, leaving 17 bases between the germline ends.